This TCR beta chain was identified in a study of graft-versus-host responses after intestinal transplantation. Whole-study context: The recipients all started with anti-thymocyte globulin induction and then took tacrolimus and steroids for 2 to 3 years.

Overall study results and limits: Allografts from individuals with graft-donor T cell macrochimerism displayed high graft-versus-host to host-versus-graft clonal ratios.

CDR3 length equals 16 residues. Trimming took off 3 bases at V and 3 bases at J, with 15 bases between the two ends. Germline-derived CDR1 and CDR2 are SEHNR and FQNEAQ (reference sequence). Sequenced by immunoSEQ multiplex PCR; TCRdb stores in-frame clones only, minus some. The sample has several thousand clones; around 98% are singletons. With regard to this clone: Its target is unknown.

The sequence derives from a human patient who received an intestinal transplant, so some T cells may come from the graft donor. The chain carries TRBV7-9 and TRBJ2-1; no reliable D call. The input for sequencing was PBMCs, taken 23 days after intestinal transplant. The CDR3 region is CASSLGGRRNYNEQFF. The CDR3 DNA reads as TGTGCCAGCAGCTTGGGCGGACGTAGGAACTACAATGAGCAGTTCTTC.